This T cell receptor beta chain was obtained from a study of spatial heterogeneity in lung cancer (dated by TCRdb to about 2019). For the study in its entirety: More beta-chain than alpha-chain transcripts were consistently detected, likely reflecting higher beta-chain transcript abundance. Both alpha and beta chains were TCR-sequenced in samples taken at surgery, namely 220 tumor regions, around 64 matched nontumor lung samples and over 55 PBMC samples. Nonsynonymous mutation counts, determined by whole-exome sequencing of tumor tissue, were related to TCR repertoire features. TCR alpha and beta repertoires were quantitatively compared across multiple tumor regions, matched nontumor lung and blood in non-small cell lung cancer. In the raw uncorrected reads, each unique combination of TCR and UMI appeared more than ten times on average.

Interpreted using the paper, the time point label stands for: sample taken at primary tumor resection. Without any cell sorting, TCR sequencing was performed on whole RNA extracted either from tumor and nontumor lung tissue or from cryopreserved PBMC samples. The donors were about 71 patients from the lung TRACERx cohort who had early-stage, untreated non-small cell lung cancer. A patient was chosen for TCR sequencing only when enough RNA was available from at least two tumor regions. Study-wide conclusions, independent of this receptor: Confirming at a functional level the hypothesis that regional TCRs recognize regional mutations was considered to require additional single-cell paired TCR alpha and beta sequencing. Ubiquitous expanded tumor TCRs were detected in blood more often at tumor resection than at routine follow-up.

The CDR3 spans 14 residues, from the cysteine through the phenylalanine. Kept here is only the CDR3 DNA, which spans 42 bases and is read in frame from base 1. In its sample, this clonotype was seen many times. This receptor's antigen is unknown. The sample holds no much larger clone one base away, and base qualities are not on file. Library method: 5' RACE. Sequenced using a NextSeq 500. To allow correction of PCR and sequencing errors, the TCR library protocol tagged every TCR cDNA molecule with a unique molecular identifier. The study's own analysis went as follows. TCR identification, UMI-based error correction and CDR3 extraction were all carried out with Decombinator tools. Expanded TCRs were defined as those above a frequency of 2 per 1,000, corresponding to the top 1% of the tumor frequency distribution. Each repertoire was subsampled 100 times to 5,000 TCRs, after which Renyi diversity was computed with the R vegan package. To build CDR3 similarity networks, amino acid triplet string-kernel similarity was used, and CDR3s were connected when their pairwise similarity was above 0.82. The raw public data were reprocessed by TCRdb itself: fastp quality trimming at Q25, MiXCR clonotype calling, in-frame beta chains only. Each CDR3 protein gets just one entry, which takes the most common genes and DNA from the rows behind it. Clone size and V and J calls follow TCRdb, not the original study. The sample table lists some 15,000 distinct CDR3 sequences, 14% of them with a count of one. The leading ten clones occupy more than 30% of the sample.

The material was PBMCs, obtained at surgery. The chain employs TRBV21-1 and TRBJ2-7. TRBV21-1 is marked as a pseudogene. The origin of this receptor is a male donor with early-stage non-small cell lung cancer. CDR3 protein: CASSSPDEPYEQYF. The nucleotide sequence is given as TGTGCCAGCAGCTCTCCGGACGAACCCTACGAGCAGTACTTC.